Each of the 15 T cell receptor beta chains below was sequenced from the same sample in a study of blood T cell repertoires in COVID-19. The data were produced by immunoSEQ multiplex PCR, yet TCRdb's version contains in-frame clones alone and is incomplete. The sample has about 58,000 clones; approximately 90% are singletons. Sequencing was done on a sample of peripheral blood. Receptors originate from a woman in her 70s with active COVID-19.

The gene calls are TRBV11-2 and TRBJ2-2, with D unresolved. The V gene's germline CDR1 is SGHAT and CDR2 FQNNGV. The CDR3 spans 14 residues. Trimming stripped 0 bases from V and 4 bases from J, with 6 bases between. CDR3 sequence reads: CASSLDAVTGELFF. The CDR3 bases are TGTGCCAGCAGCTTAGATGCAGTCACCGGGGAGCTGTTTTTT.

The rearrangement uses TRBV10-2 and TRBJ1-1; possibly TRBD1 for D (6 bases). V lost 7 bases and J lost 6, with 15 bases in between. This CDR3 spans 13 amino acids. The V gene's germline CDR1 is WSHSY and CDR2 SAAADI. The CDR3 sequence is CASIETRGSEAFF. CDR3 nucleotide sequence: TGCGCCAGCATCGAGACCAGGGGATCTGAAGCTTTCTTT.

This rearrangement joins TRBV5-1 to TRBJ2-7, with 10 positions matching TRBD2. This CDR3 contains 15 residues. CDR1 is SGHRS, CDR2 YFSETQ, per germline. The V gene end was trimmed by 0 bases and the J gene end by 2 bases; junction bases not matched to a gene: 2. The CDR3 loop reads CASSLVLAGTYEQYF. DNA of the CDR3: TGCGCCAGCAGCTTGGTACTAGCGGGAACCTACGAGCAGTACTTC.

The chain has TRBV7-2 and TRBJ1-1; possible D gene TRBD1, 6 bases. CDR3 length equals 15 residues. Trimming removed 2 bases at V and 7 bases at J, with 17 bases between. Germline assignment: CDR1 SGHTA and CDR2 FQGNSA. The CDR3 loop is CASSLTSLEGDEAFF. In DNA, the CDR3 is TGTGCCAGCAGCTTAACCTCGCTTGAGGGGGATGAAGCTTTCTTT.

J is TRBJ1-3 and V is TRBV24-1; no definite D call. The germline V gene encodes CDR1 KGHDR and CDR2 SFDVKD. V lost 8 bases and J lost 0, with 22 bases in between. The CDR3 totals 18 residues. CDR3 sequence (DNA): TGTGCCACCAACGAATCCCCCGCCCAGGCCCGCTCTGGAAACACCATATATTTT. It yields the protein CATNESPAQARSGNTIYF.

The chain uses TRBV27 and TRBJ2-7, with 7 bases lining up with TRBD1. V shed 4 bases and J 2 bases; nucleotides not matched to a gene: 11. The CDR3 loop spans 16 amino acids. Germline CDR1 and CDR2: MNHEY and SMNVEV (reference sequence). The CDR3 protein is CASSSAPRQGPYEQYF. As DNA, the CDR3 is TGTGCCAGCAGTTCTGCCCCCCGACAGGGACCCTACGAGCAGTACTTC.

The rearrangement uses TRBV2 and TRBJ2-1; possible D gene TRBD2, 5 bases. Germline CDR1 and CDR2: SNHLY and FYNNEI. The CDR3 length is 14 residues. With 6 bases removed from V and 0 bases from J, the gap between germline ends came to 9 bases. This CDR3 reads CASRRTRSYNEQFF. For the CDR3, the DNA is TGTGCCAGCAGGCGGACTCGCTCCTACAATGAGCAGTTCTTC.

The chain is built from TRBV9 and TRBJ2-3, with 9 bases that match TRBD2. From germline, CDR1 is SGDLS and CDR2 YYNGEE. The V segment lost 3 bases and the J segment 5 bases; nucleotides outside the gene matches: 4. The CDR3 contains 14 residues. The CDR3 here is CASSAASGKDTQYF. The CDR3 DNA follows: TGTGCCAGCAGCGCCGCTAGCGGGAAAGATACGCAGTATTTT.

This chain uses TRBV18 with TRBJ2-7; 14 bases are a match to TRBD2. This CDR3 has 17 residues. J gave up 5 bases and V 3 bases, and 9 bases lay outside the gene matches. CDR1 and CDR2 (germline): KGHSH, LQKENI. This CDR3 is CASSPRGLAGDGNEQYF. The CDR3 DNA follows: TGTGCCAGCTCACCGCGGGGACTAGCGGGAGACGGTAACGAGCAGTACTTC.

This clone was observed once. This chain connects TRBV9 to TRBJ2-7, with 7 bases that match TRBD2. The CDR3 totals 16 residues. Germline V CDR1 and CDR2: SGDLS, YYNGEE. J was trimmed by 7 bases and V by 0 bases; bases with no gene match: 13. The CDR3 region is CASSVDVGRPLGEQYF. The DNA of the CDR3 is TGTGCCAGCAGCGTAGATGTCGGGAGGCCCTTGGGGGAGCAGTACTTC. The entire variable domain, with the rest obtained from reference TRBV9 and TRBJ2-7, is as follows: DSGVTQTPKHLITATGQRVTLRCSPRSGDLSVYWYQQSLDQGLQFLIQYYNGEERAKGNILERFSAQQFPDLHSELNLSSLELGDSALYFCASSVDVGRPLGEQYFGPGTRLTVT.

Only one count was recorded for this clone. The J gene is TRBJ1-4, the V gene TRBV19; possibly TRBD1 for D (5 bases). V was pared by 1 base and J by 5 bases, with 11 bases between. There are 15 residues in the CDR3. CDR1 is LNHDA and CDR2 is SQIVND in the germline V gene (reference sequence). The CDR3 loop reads CASSIVIRGNEKLFF. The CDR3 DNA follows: TGTGCCAGTAGTATAGTTATTAGGGGCAATGAAAAACTGTTTTTT.

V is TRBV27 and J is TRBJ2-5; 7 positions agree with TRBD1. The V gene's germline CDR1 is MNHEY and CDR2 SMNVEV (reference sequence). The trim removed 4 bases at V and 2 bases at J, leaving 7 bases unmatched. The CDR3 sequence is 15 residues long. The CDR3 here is CASSYGEGAQETQYF. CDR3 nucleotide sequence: TGTGCCAGCAGTTACGGAGAGGGGGCTCAAGAGACCCAGTACTTC.

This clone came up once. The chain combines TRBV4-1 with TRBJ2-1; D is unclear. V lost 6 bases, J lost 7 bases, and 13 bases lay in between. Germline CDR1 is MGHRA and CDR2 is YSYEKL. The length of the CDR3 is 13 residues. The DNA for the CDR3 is TGCGCCAGCAGGCAATCATCTAGGAATGAGCAGTTCTTC. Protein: CASRQSSRNEQFF.

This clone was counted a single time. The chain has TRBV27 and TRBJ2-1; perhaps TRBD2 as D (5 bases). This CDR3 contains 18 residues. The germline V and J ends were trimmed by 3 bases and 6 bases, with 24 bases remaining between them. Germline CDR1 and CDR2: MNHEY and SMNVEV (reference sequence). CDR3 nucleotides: TGTGCCAGCAGTTTCGGGATTTGGTTCGGAGTAGAGGGCAATGAGCAGTTCTTC. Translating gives CASSFGIWFGVEGNEQFF.

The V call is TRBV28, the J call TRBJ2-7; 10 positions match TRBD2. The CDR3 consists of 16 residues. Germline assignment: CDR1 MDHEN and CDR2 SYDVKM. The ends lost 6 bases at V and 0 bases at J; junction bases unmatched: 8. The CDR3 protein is CASRPPLAGHSYEQYF. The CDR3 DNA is TGTGCCAGCAGACCCCCACTAGCGGGGCACTCCTACGAGCAGTACTTC.